The 14 T cell receptor beta chains presented below share a single source sample, sequenced in a study of tumor-infiltrating lymphocytes in localized non-small cell lung cancer. Profiled with immunoSEQ multiplex PCR; TCRdb holds only in-frame clones, not every one. The sample includes under 25,000 clones, 60% to 75% of them seen just once. Sequenced sample: lung tumor tissue. The receptor set was obtained from a human donor with non-small cell lung cancer.

This rearrangement joins TRBV18 to TRBJ2-1; 9 nucleotides align to TRBD2. The germline CDR1 and CDR2 sequences are KGHSH and LQKENI. V dropped 1 base and J dropped 4; count of bases not matched to a gene: 2. CDR3 length equals 15 residues. The CDR3 loop is CASSPLAGEYNEQFF. The CDR3 bases are TGTGCCAGCTCACCACTAGCGGGAGAGTACAATGAGCAGTTCTTC.

This chain connects TRBV6-1 to TRBJ2-3, with a possible D match to TRBD2 (5 bases). CDR1 is MNHNS and CDR2 is SASEGT in the germline V gene. Trimming pared 7 bases from V and 6 bases from J, leaving 8 bases between. The CDR3 spans 11 residues. In nucleotides, the CDR3 is TGTGCCAGCATAACGGGGGATACGCAGTATTTT. The encoded protein is CASITGDTQYF.

The chain combines TRBV11-2 with TRBJ1-5; D is unclear. Germline CDR1 and CDR2: SGHAT and FQNNGV. V was trimmed by 3 bases and J by 5 bases, leaving 11 bases between them. The CDR3 has 14 residues. CDR3 amino acids: CASSLEGGDQPQHF. The DNA of the CDR3 is TGTGCCAGCAGCTTGGAAGGTGGAGATCAGCCCCAGCATTTT.

The rearrangement joins TRBV14 to TRBJ1-5; D is undetermined. The CDR3 runs 13 residues. Germline V gene data show CDR1 as SGHDN and CDR2 as FVKESK. The V and J ends lost 0 bases and 9 bases respectively, with 9 bases between them. The CDR3 DNA reads as TGTGCCAGCAGCCAAGAGTTGGGATGGCCCCAGCATTTT. Its translation: CASSQELGWPQHF.

The table lists this clone with a few counts. V gene TRBV30 combines with J gene TRBJ1-3, with D hard to call. V lost 4 bases and J 2 bases, leaving 6 bases between the germline ends. Per the germline V gene, CDR1 is GTSNPN and CDR2 is SVGIG (reference sequence). There are 12 residues in the CDR3. The CDR3 loop is CAWKKAGNTIYF. The CDR3 DNA reads TGTGCCTGGAAGAAGGCTGGAAACACCATATATTTT.

The chain recombines TRBV7-2 with TRBJ2-7; D might be TRBD1 or TRBD2, each matching 5 bases. The CDR3 is 12 amino acids. Germline CDR1 SGHTA, CDR2 FQGNSA. V shed 5 bases and J shed 2 bases, with 7 bases lying between them. The chain's CDR3 is CASSQGAYEQYF. Here the CDR3 DNA reads TGTGCCAGCAGCCAGGGAGCCTACGAGCAGTACTTC.

This chain links TRBV30 with TRBJ2-5; the D gene could be TRBD1 or TRBD2 (7 bases each). The germline V gene has CDR1 GTSNPN and CDR2 SVGIG (reference sequence). Trimming shortened V by 2 bases and J by 5 bases, and 15 bases separated the two germline ends. The CDR3 sequence is 14 residues long. The CDR3 DNA reads TGTGCCTGGAGTCCCAGGGGGGGGTGGGAGACCCAGTACTTC. Translation: CAWSPRGGWETQYF.

The chain recombines TRBV11-3 with TRBJ2-3; TRBD1 agrees at 8 bases. The CDR3 is 16 amino acids. Trimming took 4 bases from V and 3 from J; bases not matched to a gene: 9. The germline V gene encodes CDR1 SGHNT and CDR2 YENEEA. The CDR3, as DNA: TGTGCCAGCAGCTCTAGGACAGGGCTCTCAACAGATACGCAGTATTTT. Translating it yields CASSSRTGLSTDTQYF.

The chain joins TRBV2 to TRBJ2-1; TRBD1 is a possible D gene (6 bases). The length of the CDR3 is 14 residues. Trimming stripped 2 bases from V and 6 bases from J, with 11 bases between. Germline V gene sequence: CDR1 SNHLY, CDR2 FYNNEI. CDR3 in amino acids: CASSENRVANEQFF. DNA of the CDR3: TGTGCCAGCAGTGAAAACAGGGTAGCCAATGAGCAGTTCTTC.

V usage is TRBV7-3 and J usage is TRBJ2-1; 11 nucleotides align to TRBD2. This CDR3 is built from 16 residues. Germline loops: CDR1 SGHTA, CDR2 FQGTGA. Losses at the gene ends were 2 bases for V and 3 bases for J; bases not matched to a gene: 3. The CDR3 DNA follows: TGTGCCAGCAGCTTACTAGCGGGAGGCCTCTACAATGAGCAGTTCTTC. Translating gives CASSLLAGGLYNEQFF. Complete variable domain (other parts from reference TRBV7-3 and TRBJ2-1): GAGVSQTPSNKVTEKGKYVELRCDPISGHTALYWYRQSLGQGPEFLIYFQGTGAADDSGLPNDRFFAVRPEGSVSTLKIQRTERGDSAVYLCASSLLAGGLYNEQFFGPGTRLTVL.

This clone was found a few times. The chain links TRBV4-1 to TRBJ1-5; D gene ambiguous. Germline-derived CDR1 and CDR2 are MGHRA and YSYEKL. The V end was cut by 5 bases, the J end by 3 bases, with 8 bases between. This CDR3 has 13 amino acids. CDR3 amino acids: CASSKGDNQPQHF. The DNA for the CDR3 is TGCGCCAGCAGCAAGGGCGACAATCAGCCCCAGCATTTT.

The V gene is TRBV5-4, the J gene TRBJ2-2; 9 nucleotides agree with TRBD1. The V and J ends lost 3 bases and 4 bases, in that order; junction bases with no gene match: 7. Germline-derived CDR1 and CDR2 are SGHNT and YYREEE (reference sequence). The CDR3 extends over 16 amino acids. The DNA for the CDR3 is TGTGCCAGCAGCTCGGGACAGGGATTAAGCACCGGGGAGCTGTTTTTT. Translated, it gives CASSSGQGLSTGELFF. Full variable domain (rest looked up from reference TRBV5-4 and TRBJ2-2): ETGVTQSPTHLIKTRGQQVTLRCSSQSGHNTVSWYQQALGQGPQFIFQYYREEENGRGNFPPRFSGLQFPNYSSELNVNALELDDSALYLCASSSGQGLSTGELFFGEGSRLTVL.

The table lists this clone with a count of one. V gene TRBV28 combines with J gene TRBJ1-1, with D maybe TRBD1 (5 bases). The ends were cut back, 9 bases at V and 5 bases at J, with 19 bases in the middle. This CDR3 contains 14 residues. Germline V gene data show CDR1 as MDHEN and CDR2 as SYDVKM. For the CDR3, the DNA is TGTGCCAGTTTCCCTGCGGGACCAGAGACTGAAGCTTTCTTT. It codes for CASFPAGPETEAFF.

The chain joins TRBV2 to TRBJ2-3, with 7 bases matching TRBD2. The CDR3 sequence is 13 residues long. V gave up 8 bases and J gave up 14 bases; unmatched junction bases: 16. The V gene's germline CDR1 is SNHLY and CDR2 FYNNEI. The CDR3 nucleotides are TGTGCCAGCGGGGGGGACCAAGGGATCACGGGGTATTTT. Protein: CASGGDQGITGYF.